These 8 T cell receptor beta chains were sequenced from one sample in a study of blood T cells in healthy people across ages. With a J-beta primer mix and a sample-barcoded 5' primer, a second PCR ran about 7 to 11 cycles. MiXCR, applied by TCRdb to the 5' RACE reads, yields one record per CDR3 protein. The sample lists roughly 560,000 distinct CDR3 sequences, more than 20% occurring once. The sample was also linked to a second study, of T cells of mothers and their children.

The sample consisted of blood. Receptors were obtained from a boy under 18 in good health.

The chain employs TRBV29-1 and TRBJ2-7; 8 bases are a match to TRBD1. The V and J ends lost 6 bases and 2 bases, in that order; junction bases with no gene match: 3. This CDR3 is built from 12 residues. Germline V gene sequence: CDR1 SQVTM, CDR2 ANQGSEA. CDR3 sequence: CSVKTGAYEQYF. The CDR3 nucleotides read TGCAGCGTCAAGACAGGGGCCTACGAGCAGTACTTC.

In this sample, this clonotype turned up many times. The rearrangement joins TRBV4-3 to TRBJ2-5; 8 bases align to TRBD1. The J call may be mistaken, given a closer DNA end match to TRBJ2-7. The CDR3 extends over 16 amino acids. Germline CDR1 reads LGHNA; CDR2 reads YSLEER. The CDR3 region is CASSQDEVGQGYEQYF. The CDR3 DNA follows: TGCGCCAGCAGCCAAGATGAAGTCGGACAGGGCTACGAGCAGTACTTC.

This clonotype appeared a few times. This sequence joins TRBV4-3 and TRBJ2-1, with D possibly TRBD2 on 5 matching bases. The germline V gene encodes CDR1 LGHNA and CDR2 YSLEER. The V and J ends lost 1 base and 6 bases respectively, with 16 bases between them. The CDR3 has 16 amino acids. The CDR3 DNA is TGCGCCAGCAGCCAAGGGTCTAGCCCCGGGGTCAATGAGCAGTTCTTC. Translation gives CASSQGSSPGVNEQFF.

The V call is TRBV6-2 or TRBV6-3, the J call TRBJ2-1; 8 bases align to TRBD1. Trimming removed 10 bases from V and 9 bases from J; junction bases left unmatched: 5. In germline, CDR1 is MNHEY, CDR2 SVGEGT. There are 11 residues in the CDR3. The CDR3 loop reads CATGQGTEQFF. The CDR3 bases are TGTGCCACCGGACAGGGTACTGAGCAGTTCTTC.

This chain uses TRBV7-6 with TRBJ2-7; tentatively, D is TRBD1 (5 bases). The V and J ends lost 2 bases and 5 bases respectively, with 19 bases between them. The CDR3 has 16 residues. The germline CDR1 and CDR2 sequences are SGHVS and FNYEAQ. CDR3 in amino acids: CASSLKTNRGNDEQYF. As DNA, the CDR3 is TGTGCCAGCAGCTTAAAAACGAATAGGGGAAACGACGAGCAGTACTTC.

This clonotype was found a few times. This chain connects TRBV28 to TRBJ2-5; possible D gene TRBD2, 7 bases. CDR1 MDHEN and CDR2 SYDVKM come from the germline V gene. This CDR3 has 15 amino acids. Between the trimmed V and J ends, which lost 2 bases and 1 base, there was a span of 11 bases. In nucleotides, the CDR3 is TGTGCCAGCAGTTTACCGGCGGGGGCCCAAGAGACCCAGTACTTC. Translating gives CASSLPAGAQETQYF.

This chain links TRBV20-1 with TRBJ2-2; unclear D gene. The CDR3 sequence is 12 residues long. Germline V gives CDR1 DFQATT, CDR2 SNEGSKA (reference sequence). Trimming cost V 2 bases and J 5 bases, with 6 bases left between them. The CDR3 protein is CSARQNTGELFF. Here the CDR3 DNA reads TGCAGTGCTAGACAGAATACCGGGGAGCTGTTTTTT.

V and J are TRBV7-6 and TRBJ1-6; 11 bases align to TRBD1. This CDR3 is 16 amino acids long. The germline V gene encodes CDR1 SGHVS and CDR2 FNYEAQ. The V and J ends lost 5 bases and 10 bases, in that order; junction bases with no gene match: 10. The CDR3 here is CASSPLGTGGVSPLHF. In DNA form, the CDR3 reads TGTGCCAGCAGCCCTCTCGGGACAGGGGGAGTCTCACCCCTCCACTTT.